The sequence of this T cell receptor beta chain was determined in a study of molecular identifiers for immune sequencing clone quantification. Study observations and caveats: Clones above 20 RNA copies held over 98% of effector molecules, under 1% in naive cells.

Of note for this clonotype: Its antigen is not known. One junction end disagrees with the germline gene, perhaps due to a read error.

Both previously described methods and listed TCR primers were employed to make bulk TCR libraries. One entry per CDR3 protein results from TCRdb running MiXCR on the PCR reads. Altogether about half a million distinct CDR3 sequences are present, roughly 23% being singletons, with the ten largest covering approximately 0.8%. Naive CD8 T cells were sorted, and the gate applied was CD8+CD4-CCR7+CD45RA+. The sequence came from a human donor in good health. Some libraries in this study had Jurkat cell RNA spiked in. Sequencing used naive CD8+ T cells from blood, with Jurkat cell RNA spiked in. Subset described: FACS-sorted CD8+CD4-CCR7+CD45RA+ naive T cells.

As DNA, the CDR3 is TGTGCCGGCAGCCCGACAGGGGTTGACGGCTACACCTTC. It yields the protein CAGSPTGVDGYTF. The rearrangement links TRBV7-8 to TRBJ1-2, with 8 positions matching TRBD1. The CDR3 has 13 residues. Germline CDR1 reads SGHVS; CDR2 reads FQNEAQ.